This T cell receptor (beta chain) stems from a study of cytomegalovirus exposure and HLA in healthy donors. The wider study: An early data release held tens of millions of unique TCRs from HLA-typed donors.

Whole-study findings and limits: The study listed approximately 160 cytomegalovirus-associated TCR beta chains. Rarity characterized most TCR sequences, yet some public TCRs appeared in many donors.

The germline V and J ends were trimmed by 1 base and 5 bases, with 11 bases remaining between them. The germline V gene encodes CDR1 LGHNA and CDR2 YSLEER. CDR3 length equals 15 residues. Vbeta (60) and Jbeta (13) primers were used in the PCR. Measured with immunoSEQ multiplex PCR; TCRdb has only the in-frame clones, and not every one. The profile covers around 190,000 clones, with under 80% appearing a single time and 4.5% to 5.5% taken by the ten largest. In its sample, this clone was seen once. Its antigen is currently unknown. The rearrangement links TRBV4-3 to TRBJ2-2; a possible D gene is TRBD2 (5 bases). The TCR sequence derives from a man aged 30 to 45 in good health and CMV-seropositive. Sequenced sample: PBMCs. CDR3 sequence (DNA): TGCGCCAGCAGCCAAGGGCTAGCTCAAACCGGGGAGCTGTTTTTT. It codes for CASSQGLAQTGELFF.